The clone carrying this TCR beta chain has more than one count but fewer than ten. Methods used by the authors: Estimation of nucleated cell counts was performed using reference gene primer amplification. Profiled with immunoSEQ multiplex PCR; TCRdb holds only in-frame clones, not every one. Clonal size and the V and J genes are those of that table, whereas D and trimming came from the DNA. The sample includes 42,000 or so clones, about 81% of them seen just once. These data are taken from a study of blood T cell repertoires in COVID-19. Study-level information: The study drew acute and convalescent COVID-19 samples from the United States, Italy and Spain. T cells, B-cell-depleted T cells, or PBMCs provided the cDNA or gDNA that served as material.

In germline, CDR1 is SGHRS, CDR2 YFSETQ. The CDR3 covers 14 residues. V was clipped by 7 bases and J by 9 bases, with 20 bases between them. The source material was peripheral blood. The chain uses TRBV5-1 and TRBJ2-1, with D possibly TRBD1 on 6 matching bases. This clonotype was obtained from a man aged 35 to 55 with active or convalescent COVID-19. The CDR3 DNA follows: TGCGCCAGCGGCCTTAGACAGGCGGTCTTTGAGCAGTTCTTC. Amino acid sequence: CASGLRQAVFEQFF.